This entry lists 18 T cell receptor beta chains sequenced from one sample in a study of blood T cells in healthy people across ages. Alongside a J-beta primer mix, a sample-barcoded 5' primer served in a second PCR lasting roughly 7 to 12 cycles. TCRdb re-called the 5' RACE reads with MiXCR, one entry per CDR3 protein. The data show 980,000 or so distinct CDR3 sequences, under 50% seen once. Sequenced: blood. The receptor set was obtained from a man younger than 45 in good health.

V usage is TRBV7-9 and J usage is TRBJ2-6, with D perhaps matching TRBD1 or TRBD2 (6 bases each). Germline V gene lookup returns CDR1 SEHNR and CDR2 FQNEAQ (reference sequence). The V end lost 3 bases, the J end lost 1 base, and 16 bases lay between the germline ends. The CDR3 is 18 amino acids. Here the CDR3 DNA reads TGTGCCAGCAGCTTGTGGGGGGCTCGGGGTTCTGGGGCCAACGTCCTGACTTTC. The encoded protein is CASSLWGARGSGANVLTF. The full variable domain, its missing parts supplied by reference TRBV7-9 and TRBJ2-6, is DTGVSQNPRHKITKRGQNVTFRCDPISEHNRLYWYRQTLGQGPEFLTYFQNEAQLEKSRLLSDRFSAERPKGSFSTLEIQRTEQGDSAMYLCASSLWGARGSGANVLTFGAGSRLTVL.

This chain joins TRBV4-3 and TRBJ2-2; D is unclear. The CDR3 totals 15 residues. The germline V gene encodes CDR1 LGHNA and CDR2 YSLEER. V lost 8 bases and J 2 bases, leaving 15 bases between the germline ends. The CDR3 reads CASSFTETNTGELFF. Written as DNA, the CDR3 is TGCGCCAGCTCCTTCACAGAAACCAACACCGGGGAGCTGTTTTTT.

This clonotype was observed a few times. One junction end does not reproduce the germline sequence, and a read error may be involved. The CDR3 loop is CSVKDKSNQPQHF. The DNA for the CDR3 is TGCAGCGTTAAAGATAAAAGCAATCAGCCCCAGCATTTT. The genes are TRBV29-1 and TRBJ1-5; D is undetermined. From germline, CDR1 is SQVTM and CDR2 ANQGSEA. CDR3 length equals 13 residues.

This chain connects TRBV6-5 to TRBJ2-4; D not certain. The assigned J gene may be wrong: the sequence end matches TRBJ2-7 better. Germline lookup yields CDR1 MNHEY and CDR2 SVGAGI. This CDR3 comprises 13 residues. CDR3 sequence (DNA): TGTGCCAGCAGTTACTCGGTTTCGGACGAGCAGTACTTC. Amino acids: CASSYSVSDEQYF.

The J gene is TRBJ1-6, the V gene TRBV7-2, with D maybe TRBD1 (5 bases). The CDR3 length is 15 residues. Trimming shortened V by 5 bases and J by 4 bases, and 12 bases separated the two germline ends. Germline-derived CDR1 and CDR2 are SGHTA and FQGNSA. CDR3 in DNA: TGTGCCAGCAGCAAAAACGGGGGGTATAATTCACCCCTCCACTTT. This sequence encodes CASSKNGGYNSPLHF.

The chain carries TRBV7-2 and TRBJ2-7; D remains unclear. The germline V and J ends were trimmed by 2 bases and 2 bases, with 10 bases remaining between them. CDR1 SGHTA and CDR2 FQGNSA come from the germline V gene. This CDR3 spans 14 amino acids. The CDR3 DNA follows: TGTGCCAGCAGCTTAATAGGGTTACCCTACGAGCAGTACTTC. Translating gives CASSLIGLPYEQYF.

This clonotype has just a few counts. The chain combines TRBV7-3 with TRBJ1-5; 11 nucleotides match TRBD1. The V gene end was trimmed by 5 bases and the J gene end by 6 bases; junction bases not matched to a gene: 6. Germline lookup yields CDR1 SGHTA and CDR2 FQGTGA. The CDR3 is 15 amino acids. CDR3 residues: CASSRTGGSGQPQHF. CDR3 coding DNA: TGTGCCAGCAGCCGGACAGGGGGCTCGGGTCAGCCCCAGCATTTT. The full variable domain, its missing parts supplied by reference TRBV7-3 and TRBJ1-5, is GAGVSQTPSNKVTEKGKYVELRCDPISGHTALYWYRQSLGQGPEFLIYFQGTGAADDSGLPNDRFFAVRPEGSVSTLKIQRTERGDSAVYLCASSRTGGSGQPQHFGDGTRLSIL.

V usage is TRBV12-3 or TRBV12-4 and J usage is TRBJ1-1, with D unresolved. The CDR3 extends over 11 amino acids. V was clipped by 3 bases and J by 10 bases, with 9 bases between them. The CDR3 DNA reads TGTGCCAGCAGTTTTCTGGGTAGAGCTTTCTTT. Translated: CASSFLGRAFF.

This clonotype was seen a few times. The genes are TRBV20-1 and TRBJ2-1; TRBD2 agrees at 10 bases. The ends lost 5 bases at V and 8 bases at J; junction bases unmatched: 12. This CDR3 has 15 residues. Looked up from germline, CDR1 is DFQATT and CDR2 is SNEGSKA (reference sequence). The DNA of the CDR3 is TGCAGTGCTTATACAAGCGGGGGGGCCGGGTATGAGCAGTTCTTC. It yields the protein CSAYTSGGAGYEQFF.

In DNA, the CDR3 is TGTGCCAGCAGACCCGGCCGGGACAGGGCGTGGGGACTGATGAACACTGAAGCTTTCTTT. Translated, it gives CASRPGRDRAWGLMNTEAFF. The gene calls are TRBV5-6 and TRBJ1-1, with 9 bases matching TRBD1. Germline CDR1 reads SGHDT; CDR2 reads YYEEEE. V shed 5 bases and J 0 bases; nucleotides not matched to a gene: 20. CDR3 size: 20 residues.

On this clonotype: At one end the junction does not follow the germline gene, possibly because of a read error. The chain combines TRBV28 with TRBJ2-3; no clear D. In germline, CDR1 is MDHEN, CDR2 SYDVKM. There are 16 residues in the CDR3. As DNA, the CDR3 is TGTGCCAGCAGCTCCCCATCGACTGCGAGCACAGAGACGCAGTATTTT. This translates into CASSSPSTASTETQYF.

The chain is built from TRBV13 and TRBJ2-1; tentatively, D is TRBD2 (6 bases). This CDR3 spans 13 amino acids. The V gene's germline CDR1 is PRHDT and CDR2 FYEKMQ (reference sequence). V lost 6 bases and J lost 8, with 14 bases in between. The CDR3 loop is CASSSTSTHEQFF. CDR3 bases: TGTGCCAGCAGTTCCACTAGCACCCATGAGCAGTTCTTC.

This clonotype showed up just a few times. The chain recombines TRBV4-1 with TRBJ1-5; tentative D call: TRBD1 (6 bases). Germline V gives CDR1 MGHRA, CDR2 YSYEKL. Trimming took 5 bases from V and 4 from J, leaving 12 bases between them. The CDR3 spans 14 residues. The CDR3 sequence: CASSWTVGNQPQHF. DNA for the CDR3: TGCGCCAGCAGCTGGACAGTTGGTAATCAGCCCCAGCATTTT.

This clonotype was detected a few times. The V call is TRBV29-1, the J call TRBJ2-7, with a weak D call TRBD2 (6 bases). Germline lookup yields CDR1 SQVTM and CDR2 ANQGSEA. The germline V and J ends were trimmed by 3 bases and 7 bases, with 13 bases remaining between them. The CDR3 covers 12 residues. CDR3 nucleotides: TGCAGCGTTGATGCGGCAGGGAGGGAGCAGTACTTC. Translating gives CSVDAAGREQYF.

A few counts support this clonotype. The V and J genes are TRBV7-9 and TRBJ1-2; D is undetermined. CDR1 is SEHNR and CDR2 is FQNEAQ in the germline V gene (reference sequence). The ends were cut back, 0 bases at V and 3 bases at J, with 8 bases in the middle. This CDR3 comprises 14 residues. The chain's CDR3 is CASSLAGSDYGYTF. Here the CDR3 DNA reads TGTGCCAGCAGCTTAGCCGGCAGCGACTATGGCTACACCTTC. The full variable domain, completed using reference TRBV7-9 and TRBJ1-2, is DTGVSQNPRHKITKRGQNVTFRCDPISEHNRLYWYRQTLGQGPEFLTYFQNEAQLEKSRLLSDRFSAERPKGSFSTLEIQRTEQGDSAMYLCASSLAGSDYGYTFGSGTRLTVV.

The table lists this clonotype with many counts. The V call is TRBV24-1, the J call TRBJ2-5, with a possible D match to TRBD2 (6 bases). Germline V lookup: CDR1 KGHDR, CDR2 SFDVKD. Trimming pared 9 bases from V and 8 bases from J, leaving 24 bases between. The CDR3 runs to 15 residues. This chain's CDR3 is CATSTTSGTAETQYF. DNA of the CDR3: TGTGCCACCTCTACGACCTCCGGGACTGCAGAAACCCAGTACTTC.

This chain joins TRBV29-1 and TRBJ2-3, with no clear D. V lost 4 bases and J lost 0, with 11 bases in between. This CDR3 region has 14 residues. Germline V CDR1 and CDR2: SQVTM, ANQGSEA. CDR3 region: CSVVAGLSTDTQYF. In DNA form, the CDR3 reads TGCAGCGTTGTGGCAGGCCTAAGCACAGATACGCAGTATTTT.

This clonotype was detected only a few times. V gene TRBV28 combines with J gene TRBJ2-1; D unclear. The CDR3 runs 15 residues. Germline CDR1 and CDR2: MDHEN and SYDVKM. Trimming left V 5 bases short and J 0 bases short, with 11 bases between. The CDR3 reads CASSPLINSYNEQFF. CDR3 bases: TGTGCCAGCAGTCCCCTGATCAACTCCTACAATGAGCAGTTCTTC.